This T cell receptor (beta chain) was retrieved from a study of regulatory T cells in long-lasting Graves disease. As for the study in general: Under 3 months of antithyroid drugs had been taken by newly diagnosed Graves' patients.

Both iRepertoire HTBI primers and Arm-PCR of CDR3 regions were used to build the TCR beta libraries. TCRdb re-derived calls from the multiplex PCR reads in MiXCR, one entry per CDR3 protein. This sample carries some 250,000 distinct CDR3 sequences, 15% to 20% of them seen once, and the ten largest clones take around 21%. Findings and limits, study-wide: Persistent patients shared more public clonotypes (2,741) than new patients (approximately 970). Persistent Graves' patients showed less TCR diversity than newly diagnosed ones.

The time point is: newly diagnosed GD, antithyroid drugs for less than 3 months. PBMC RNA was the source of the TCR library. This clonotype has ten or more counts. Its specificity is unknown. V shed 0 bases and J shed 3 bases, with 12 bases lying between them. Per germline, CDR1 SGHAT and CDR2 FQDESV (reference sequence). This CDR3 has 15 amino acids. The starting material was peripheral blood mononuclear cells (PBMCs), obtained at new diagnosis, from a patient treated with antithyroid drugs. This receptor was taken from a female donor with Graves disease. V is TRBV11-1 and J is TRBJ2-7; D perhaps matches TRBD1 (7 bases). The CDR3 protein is CASSLAGGQNYEQYF. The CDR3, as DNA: TGTGCCAGCAGCTTAGCGGGGGGACAGAACTACGAGCAGTACTTC. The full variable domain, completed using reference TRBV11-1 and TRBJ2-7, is EAEVAQSPRYKITEKSQAVAFWCDPISGHATLYWYRQILGQGPELLVQFQDESVVDDSQLPKDRFSAERLKGVDSTLKIQPAELGDSAMYLCASSLAGGQNYEQYFGPGTRLTVT.